The 10 T cell receptor beta chains listed next were all sequenced from one sample in a study of cytomegalovirus exposure and HLA in healthy donors (dated 2017 in TCRdb). The method behind the library was the immunoSEQ multiplex PCR assay. A mixture of 60 forward primers for TCR Vbeta segments and 13 reverse primers for TCR Jbeta segments was used in the multiplex PCR. Entries here come from immuneACCESS through TCRdb and include only in-frame sequences with V and J called. Some clones fail to appear in such tables; in the studies checked, an unresolved V gene covers under half of the shortfall, and the cause of the remainder is unknown. Recorded for this sample are roughly 150,000 clones; approximately 71% of them occurred a single time. Around 2% of the sample is in the top ten clones. The sample was PBMCs. These receptors were taken from a man under 40 in good health and CMV-seronegative.

This clone is a singleton in its sample. The chain uses TRBV30 and TRBJ2-2; 7 nucleotides line up with TRBD2. The V gene's germline CDR1 is GTSNPN and CDR2 SVGIG (reference sequence). The CDR3 is 14 amino acids. J gave up 6 bases and V 2 bases, and 6 bases lay outside the gene matches. CDR3 DNA sequence: TGTGCCTGGAGTAGGGCGGGAGAGTCCGGGGAGCTGTTTTTT. Protein product: CAWSRAGESGELFF.

This clone was observed once. The V gene is TRBV5-4, the J gene TRBJ1-2; the match to TRBD1 covers 7 bases. CDR1 SGHNT and CDR2 YYREEE come from the germline V gene (reference sequence). V lost 3 bases and J lost 6; bases outside the gene matches: 8. This CDR3 has 14 residues. CDR3 sequence reads: CASSSTGFLDGYTF. In nucleotides, the CDR3 is TGTGCCAGCAGCTCGACAGGGTTCTTAGATGGCTACACCTTC.

CDR3 loop: CASSVDTTNNEQFF. The CDR3 DNA reads TGTGCCAGCAGCGTAGATACTACCAATAATGAGCAGTTCTTC. The gene calls are TRBV9 and TRBJ2-1; D gene unclear. This CDR3 contains 14 residues. In germline, CDR1 is SGDLS, CDR2 YYNGEE. V was clipped by 0 bases and J by 7 bases, with 11 bases between them.

This clone was seen once. V usage is TRBV11-2 and J usage is TRBJ1-3; a possible D gene is TRBD1 (5 bases). CDR3 size: 17 residues. From germline, CDR1 is SGHAT and CDR2 FQNNGV. The V and J ends lost 5 bases and 0 bases respectively, with 17 bases between them. The CDR3 sequence: CASSAPRGRSSGNTIYF. The CDR3 DNA reads TGTGCCAGCAGCGCCCCAAGGGGAAGGAGCTCTGGAAACACCATATATTTT. The variable domain in full, with the rest retrieved from reference TRBV11-2 and TRBJ1-3, is EAGVAQSPRYKIIEKRQSVAFWCNPISGHATLYWYQQILGQGPKLLIQFQNNGVVDDSQLPKDRFSAERLKGVDSTLKIQPAKLEDSAVYLCASSAPRGRSSGNTIYFGEGSWLTVV.

The V and J genes are TRBV6-5 and TRBJ2-7, with D perhaps TRBD2 (6 bases). The CDR3 runs to 15 residues. Germline-derived CDR1 and CDR2 are MNHEY and SVGAGI. V dropped 6 bases and J dropped 3 bases, with 18 bases sitting between them. Here the CDR3 DNA reads TGTGCCAGCAGCACGGCGGGTGGGGGGAACTACGAGCAGTACTTC. Its translation: CASSTAGGGNYEQYF.

The V call is TRBV5-1, the J call TRBJ2-7, with TRBD2 matching over 10 bases. The V and J ends lost 6 bases and 4 bases, in that order; junction bases with no gene match: 4. The CDR3 sequence is 13 residues long. CDR1 and CDR2 (germline): SGHRS, YFSETQ. This CDR3 reads CASKTSGTYEQYF. In DNA form, the CDR3 reads TGCGCCAGCAAAACTAGCGGGACTTACGAGCAGTACTTC. Looking up the rest from reference TRBV5-1 and TRBJ2-7 gives the full variable domain: KAGVTQTPRYLIKTRGQQVTLSCSPISGHRSVSWYQQTPGQGLQFLFEYFSETQRNKGNFPGRFSGRQFSNSRSEMNVSTLELGDSALYLCASKTSGTYEQYFGPGTRLTVT.

This chain connects TRBV10-2 to TRBJ2-1; TRBD2 aligns across 11 bases. The CDR3 loop spans 15 amino acids. CDR1 is WSHSY and CDR2 is SAAADI in the germline V gene. After removal of 5 bases from V and 6 bases from J, the junction contained 6 bases not matched to a gene. CDR3 protein: CASSPSGLAGNEQFF. CDR3 DNA sequence: TGCGCCAGCAGTCCCTCTGGACTAGCGGGCAATGAGCAGTTCTTC.

The chain joins TRBV6-5 to TRBJ1-2; D is possibly TRBD1 (6 bases). V gave up 0 bases and J gave up 4 bases, with 9 bases separating them. Germline V CDR1 and CDR2: MNHEY, SVGAGI. The CDR3 extends over 14 amino acids. The chain's CDR3 is CASSYSRGFYGYTF. CDR3 nucleotide sequence: TGTGCCAGCAGTTACTCAAGGGGGTTCTATGGCTACACCTTC.

The V call is TRBV6-1, the J call TRBJ2-5; TRBD2 matches 8 bases. The CDR3 loop spans 15 amino acids. V dropped 6 bases and J dropped 6; count of bases not matched to a gene: 12. Germline values: CDR1 MNHNS, CDR2 SASEGT. CDR3 residues: CASSLAGSGRQTQYF. The DNA of the CDR3 is TGTGCCAGCAGCCTCGCGGGGAGCGGGAGACAGACCCAGTACTTC.

The rearrangement links TRBV7-9 to TRBJ2-1, with D perhaps TRBD1 (6 bases). V lost 9 bases, J lost 0 bases, and 15 bases lay in between. The CDR3 is 15 residues long. Germline CDR1 SEHNR, CDR2 FQNEAQ (reference sequence). The chain's CDR3 is CASKSGASSYNEQFF. CDR3 DNA: TGTGCCAGTAAGTCAGGGGCGAGCTCCTACAATGAGCAGTTCTTC.